These 20 T cell receptor beta chains were sequenced from one sample in a study of T cell changes during pregnancy in multiple sclerosis. Sequencing used immunoSEQ multiplex PCR; TCRdb keeps in-frame clones, though not all of them. Found here are under 130,000 clones, around 91% of them singletons; the top ten hold about 0.93%. The sequenced sample was peripheral blood, obtained after pregnancy. These receptors came from a female donor with multiple sclerosis, enrolled in a pregnancy study.

The gene calls are TRBV29-1 and TRBJ2-7; tentative D call: TRBD2 (6 bases). Trimming stripped 7 bases from V and 3 bases from J, with 28 bases between. Germline V gene data show CDR1 as SQVTM and CDR2 as ANQGSEA. CDR3 length: 17 residues. CDR3 sequence reads: CSAGAGIIGGAHYEQYF. As DNA, the CDR3 is TGCAGCGCTGGGGCCGGGATTATTGGCGGGGCCCACTACGAGCAGTACTTC.

The rearrangement joins TRBV9 to TRBJ2-7, with a tentative D call TRBD1 (6 bases). Germline V lookup: CDR1 SGDLS, CDR2 YYNGEE. The V end was cut by 3 bases, the J end by 3 bases, with 16 bases between. The CDR3 loop spans 15 amino acids. The CDR3 bases are TGTGCCAGCAGCGGAGGGACAACAGGATACTACGAGCAGTACTTC. It codes for CASSGGTTGYYEQYF.

The V call is TRBV4-2, the J call TRBJ2-5; 7 bases are shared with TRBD2. With V trimmed by 1 base and J by 4 bases, 3 bases remained unmatched. Germline CDR1 reads LGHNA; CDR2 reads YNFKEQ. The CDR3 has 14 amino acids. The CDR3 DNA follows: TGTGCCAGCAGCCAAGCGCCGGGGGGAGAGACCCAGTACTTC. Its protein product is CASSQAPGGETQYF.

The gene calls are TRBV9 and TRBJ1-3; D is unresolved. From germline, CDR1 is SGDLS and CDR2 YYNGEE. V lost 0 bases to trimming and J lost 0 bases, with 7 bases between them. The CDR3 runs to 15 residues. The CDR3 loop reads CASSVELSSGNTIYF. The CDR3 nucleotides read TGTGCCAGCAGCGTAGAGCTGTCCTCTGGAAACACCATATATTTT.

This clone appeared once. V and J are TRBV4-1 and TRBJ1-1; D unclear. The CDR3 has 18 residues. Germline V gene data show CDR1 as MGHRA and CDR2 as YSYEKL. V was clipped by 4 bases and J by 1 base, with 22 bases between them. CDR3 amino acids: CASSPLPRAALPNTEAFF. The CDR3 DNA reads as TGCGCCAGCAGCCCCCTGCCGCGGGCAGCACTTCCGAACACTGAAGCTTTCTTT.

The J gene is TRBJ2-1, the V gene TRBV27, with D unclear. The V gene lost 4 bases and the J gene lost 7 bases, with 5 bases spanning the gap. This CDR3 has 11 amino acids. Germline V CDR1 and CDR2: MNHEY, SMNVEV (reference sequence). CDR3 loop: CASSSSNEQFF. As DNA, the CDR3 is TGTGCCAGCAGTTCCTCTAATGAGCAGTTCTTC.

The chain combines TRBV28 with TRBJ2-2, with 7 nucleotides matching TRBD2. The germline V gene has CDR1 MDHEN and CDR2 SYDVKM. CDR3 length equals 14 residues. The J segment lost 3 bases and the V segment lost 7 bases, leaving 5 bases of the junction unmatched. CDR3: CASTNGGYTGELFF. Here the CDR3 DNA reads TGTGCCAGCACCAACGGGGGGTACACCGGGGAGCTGTTTTTT.

This sequence joins TRBV7-6 and TRBJ1-5; 8 nucleotides agree with TRBD1. From germline, CDR1 is SGHVS and CDR2 FNYEAQ. V gave up 5 bases and J gave up 7 bases; unmatched junction bases: 10. The CDR3 sequence is 15 residues long. The CDR3 bases are TGTGCCAGCAGCCTCGGACAGGGTGTAGGACAGCCCCAGCATTTT. This encodes CASSLGQGVGQPQHF. Full variable domain (missing parts from reference TRBV7-6 and TRBJ1-5): GAGVSQSPRYKVTKRGQDVALRCDPISGHVSLYWYRQALGQGPEFLTYFNYEAQQDKSGLPNDRFSAERPEGSISTLTIQRTEQRDSAMYRCASSLGQGVGQPQHFGDGTRLSIL.

The chain couples TRBV11-2 to TRBJ1-1; D is undetermined. The CDR3 is 13 amino acids. With 5 bases removed from V and 3 bases from J, the gap between germline ends came to 10 bases. Germline CDR1 SGHAT, CDR2 FQNNGV. This CDR3 reads CASSRWRDTEAFF. The CDR3 region has the DNA TGTGCCAGCAGCCGCTGGAGGGACACTGAAGCTTTCTTT.

The V gene is TRBV2, the J gene TRBJ2-3, with a tentative D call TRBD1 (6 bases). V was clipped by 6 bases and J by 6 bases, with 16 bases between them. CDR1 is SNHLY and CDR2 is FYNNEI in the germline V gene. The CDR3 runs 14 residues. The chain's CDR3 is CASSQPQGQDTQYF. CDR3 DNA: TGTGCCAGCAGCCAGCCCCAGGGGCAGGATACGCAGTATTTT.

The chain employs TRBV10-3 and TRBJ1-1; 8 bases fit TRBD1. The CDR3 runs to 15 residues. Trimming at V came to 2 bases and at J to 5 bases, leaving 7 bases not matched to a gene. The germline V gene encodes CDR1 ENHRY and CDR2 SYGVKD. Written as DNA, the CDR3 is TGTGCCATCAGTGAGAGGGCAGGGGGCGGGACTGAAGCTTTCTTT. Its protein is CAISERAGGGTEAFF.

The chain couples TRBV30 to TRBJ1-1; no reliable D call. Germline V gene data show CDR1 as GTSNPN and CDR2 as SVGIG (reference sequence). V lost 2 bases, J lost 5 bases, and 15 bases lay in between. CDR3 length equals 14 residues. Here the CDR3 DNA reads TGTGCCTGGAGTAAAGGTGGGAGTCTTACTGAAGCTTTCTTT. The encoded protein is CAWSKGGSLTEAFF.

The chain recombines TRBV4-2 with TRBJ2-1; 7 bases line up with TRBD2. After removal of 4 bases from V and 7 bases from J, the junction contained 7 bases not matched to a gene. This CDR3 is 14 amino acids long. CDR1 and CDR2 (germline): LGHNA, YNFKEQ. The CDR3 loop reads CASSPSGAQNEQFF. CDR3 in DNA: TGTGCCAGCAGCCCCAGCGGGGCTCAGAATGAGCAGTTCTTC.

The chain carries TRBV7-2 and TRBJ2-1; D is unresolved. Germline lookup yields CDR1 SGHTA and CDR2 FQGNSA. The CDR3 totals 11 residues. Trimming pared 5 bases from V and 9 bases from J, leaving 8 bases between. CDR3 region: CASSPRGEQFF. As DNA, the CDR3 is TGTGCCAGCAGCCCCCGAGGTGAGCAGTTCTTC.

The V gene is TRBV4-2, the J gene TRBJ2-2; 7 bases are a match to TRBD1. The CDR3 sequence is 15 residues long. Germline V gene data show CDR1 as LGHNA and CDR2 as YNFKEQ. Trimming at V came to 3 bases and at J to 1 base, leaving 2 bases not matched to a gene. This CDR3 reads CASSQDRRNTGELFF. The DNA of the CDR3 is TGTGCCAGCAGCCAGGACAGGCGGAACACCGGGGAGCTGTTTTTT.

V gene TRBV7-2 combines with J gene TRBJ2-7; a weak D match, TRBD1 (6 bases). The germline CDR1 and CDR2 sequences are SGHTA and FQGNSA. Trimming left V 3 bases short and J 3 bases short, with 24 bases between. CDR3 length equals 18 residues. Here the CDR3 reads CASSLGSTARDTHYEQYF. In DNA, the CDR3 is TGTGCCAGCAGCTTGGGATCCACGGCCCGGGACACACACTACGAGCAGTACTTC. Using reference TRBV7-2 and TRBJ2-7 for the parts outside the CDR3, the full variable domain is GAGVSQSPSNKVTEKGKDVELRCDPISGHTALYWYRQSLGQGLEFLIYFQGNSAPDKSGLPSDRFSAERTGGSVSTLTIQRTQQEDSAVYLCASSLGSTARDTHYEQYFGPGTRLTVT.

The chain uses TRBV2 and TRBJ1-5; no clear D gene. This CDR3 is 14 amino acids long. Trimming left V 2 bases short and J 4 bases short, with 9 bases between. Germline V gives CDR1 SNHLY, CDR2 FYNNEI. For the CDR3, the DNA is TGTGCCAGCAGTGAAAACCCGCTAAATCAGCCCCAGCATTTT. It translates to CASSENPLNQPQHF. The variable domain in full, completed from reference TRBV2 and TRBJ1-5, reads EPEVTQTPSHQVTQMGQEVILRCVPISNHLYFYWYRQILGQKVEFLVSFYNNEISEKSEIFDDQFSVERPDGSNFTLKIRSTKLEDSAMYFCASSENPLNQPQHFGDGTRLSIL.

V and J are TRBV7-9 and TRBJ1-2; possible D gene TRBD1, 5 bases. Between the trimmed V and J ends, which lost 7 bases and 7 bases, there was a span of 28 bases. This CDR3 contains 17 residues. The V gene's germline CDR1 is SEHNR and CDR2 FQNEAQ (reference sequence). CDR3 nucleotides: TGTGCCAGCACCCCCAGGGCCTTAGGGGATGTCAGCGCTGGCTACACCTTC. Its translation is CASTPRALGDVSAGYTF.

This chain connects TRBV16 to TRBJ2-3; 7 positions match TRBD1. Germline lookup yields CDR1 KGHSY and CDR2 FQNENV. The junction had 7 bases not matched to a gene; V was cut back by 2 bases and J by 2 bases. There are 16 residues in the CDR3. CDR3 sequence reads: CASSQTRTGYTDTQYF. CDR3 DNA sequence: TGTGCCAGCAGCCAAACCAGGACAGGATACACAGATACGCAGTATTTT.

The CDR3 spells CASSRQFTQETQYF. CDR3 DNA sequence: TGTGCCAGCAGCAGACAGTTTACCCAAGAGACCCAGTACTTC. The chain uses TRBV2 and TRBJ2-5, with D tentatively TRBD1 (5 bases). Germline V gene sequence: CDR1 SNHLY, CDR2 FYNNEI. V gave up 6 bases and J gave up 1 base, with 12 bases separating them. The CDR3 has 14 amino acids.